The following is a T cell receptor (beta chain) sequence with its context. The table came from immunoSEQ multiplex PCR; TCRdb's copy has only in-frame clones and leaves some out. The repertoire holds approximately 94,000 clones, 80% seen once, with around an eighth in the top ten. The length of the CDR3 is 13 residues. Germline CDR1 reads SGHRS; CDR2 reads YFSETQ. Trimming shortened V by 0 bases and J by 6 bases, and 9 bases separated the two germline ends. The sample originates from a study of blood T cell repertoires in COVID-19. Study context: PBMCs, B-cell-depleted T cells, or T cells were the source of the cDNA or gDNA that made up the material.

The source material was peripheral blood. The V gene is TRBV5-1, the J gene TRBJ2-5; possible D gene TRBD1, 6 bases. This TCR derives from a woman in her 70s with acute or convalescent COVID-19. DNA of the CDR3: TGCGCCAGCAGCTTGGCAGGGGAAAAGACCCAGTACTTC. Its protein is CASSLAGEKTQYF.